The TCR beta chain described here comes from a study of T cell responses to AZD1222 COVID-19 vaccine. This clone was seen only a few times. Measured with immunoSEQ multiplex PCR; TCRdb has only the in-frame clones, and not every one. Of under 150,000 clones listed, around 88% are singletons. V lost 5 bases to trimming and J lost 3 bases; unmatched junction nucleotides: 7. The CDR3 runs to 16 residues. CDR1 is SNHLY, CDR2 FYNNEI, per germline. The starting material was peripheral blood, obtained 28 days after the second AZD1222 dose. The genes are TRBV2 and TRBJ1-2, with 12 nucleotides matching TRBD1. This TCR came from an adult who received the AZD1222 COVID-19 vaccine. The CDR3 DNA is TGTGCCAGCAGTTTACCCGGGACAGGGGGCGACTATGGCTACACCTTC. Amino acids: CASSLPGTGGDYGYTF.